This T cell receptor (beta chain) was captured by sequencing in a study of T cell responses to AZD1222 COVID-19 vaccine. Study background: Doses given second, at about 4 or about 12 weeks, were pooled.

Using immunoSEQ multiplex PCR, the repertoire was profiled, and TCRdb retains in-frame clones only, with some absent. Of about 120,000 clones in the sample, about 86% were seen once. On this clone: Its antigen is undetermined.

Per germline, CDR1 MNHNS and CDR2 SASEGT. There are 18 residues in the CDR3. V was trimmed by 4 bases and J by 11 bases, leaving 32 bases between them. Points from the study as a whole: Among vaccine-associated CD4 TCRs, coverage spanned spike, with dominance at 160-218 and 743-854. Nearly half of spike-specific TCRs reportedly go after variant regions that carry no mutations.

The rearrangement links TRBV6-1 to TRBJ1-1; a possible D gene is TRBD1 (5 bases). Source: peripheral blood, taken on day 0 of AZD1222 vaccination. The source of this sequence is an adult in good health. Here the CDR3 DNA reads TGTGCCAGCAGTGCGGGAGGGGCCTTCGGGCCCCCCCGGCTGGGGGCTTTCTTT. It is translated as CASSAGGAFGPPRLGAFF.